This is a list of T cell receptor beta chains from one sample in a study of cytomegalovirus exposure and HLA in healthy donors. Generated by immunoSEQ multiplex PCR, the TCRdb table keeps only in-frame clones and is missing some. The sample records fewer than 200,000 clones, over 75% being singletons. The sequencing sample was made of PBMCs. These receptors were collected from a girl under two years old in good health and CMV-seronegative. Both conserved end residues are part of each CDR3. The D gene is left open where the match is weak. The size of a clone is reported for some rows only, either as once, few or many, or as a class for expanded clones.

V	J	D	length	size	CDR3	DNA
TRBV6-1	TRBJ1-2	TRBD1	15	NA	CASSEAPGTAHGYTF	TGTGCCAGCAGTGAAGCCCCCGGGACAGCTCATGGCTACACCTTC
TRBV27	TRBJ1-6	NA	13	NA	CASSSEYGSPLHF	TGTGCCAGCAGTTCGGAATACGGGTCACCCCTCCACTTT
TRBV25-1	TRBJ2-3	TRBD2	15	few	CASSDLAGVSNTQYF	TGTGCCAGCAGTGATCTAGCGGGAGTTTCAAATACGCAGTATTTT
TRBV30	TRBJ2-4	TRBD2	16	NA	CAWSDGLAGGTDIQYF	TGTGCCTGGAGTGACGGACTAGCGGGAGGGACTGACATTCAGTACTTC
TRBV2	TRBJ2-1	NA	15	NA	CASSVGSPYYNEQFF	TGTGCCAGCAGTGTCGGGAGCCCTTACTACAATGAGCAGTTCTTC
TRBV2	TRBJ1-5	NA	14	NA	CASRVGGSNQPQHF	TGTGCCAGCAGGGTCGGGGGTAGCAATCAGCCCCAGCATTTT
TRBV7-3	TRBJ2-3	NA	15	NA	CASSSPGLPPDTQYF	TGTGCCAGCAGTTCGCCGGGACTCCCACCAGATACGCAGTATTTT
TRBV13	TRBJ2-1	NA	17	NA	CASSPRPTGLSYNEQFF	TGTGCCAGCAGCCCCAGGCCGACAGGCCTCTCCTACAATGAGCAGTTCTTC
TRBV4-2	TRBJ2-7	NA	16	NA	CASSQGAGGQFYEQYF	TGTGCCAGCAGCCAAGGGGCCGGGGGGCAATTCTACGAGCAGTACTTC
TRBV7-2	TRBJ2-3	TRBD2	16	NA	CASSLRLAGRSDTQYF	TGTGCCAGCAGCTTACGACTAGCGGGAAGGTCAGATACGCAGTATTTT
TRBV5-1	TRBJ2-1	NA	12	NA	CASSSQPHEQFF	TGCGCCAGCAGCTCACAACCACATGAGCAGTTCTTC
TRBV4-3	TRBJ2-2	TRBD2	17	NA	CASSQKRTSGYTGELFF	TGCGCCAGCAGCCAAAAAAGGACTAGCGGGTACACCGGGGAGCTGTTTTTT
TRBV7-9	TRBJ2-5	NA	15	NA	CASGRLNRGGETQYF	TGTGCCAGCGGACGACTCAACAGGGGGGGAGAGACCCAGTACTTC
TRBV21-1	TRBJ1-5	NA	21	NA	CASSIPGTGGFIKLCYQPQHF	TGTGCCAGCAGCATTCCCGGGACAGGGGGCTTCATTAAGTTGTGTTACCAGCCCCAGCATTTT
TRBV10-3	TRBJ2-1	NA	13	NA	CAIQDREDDEQFF	TGTGCCATCCAAGACAGGGAGGACGATGAGCAGTTCTTC
TRBV10-3	TRBJ2-3	NA	15	few	CAIRHPELGRDTQYF	TGTGCCATCAGGCACCCGGAACTAGGACGGGATACGCAGTATTTT
TRBV15	TRBJ1-1	NA	15	NA	CAIFTRGGKDTEAFF	TGTGCCATCTTTACTAGGGGGGGCAAGGACACTGAAGCTTTCTTT
TRBV6-1	TRBJ2-2	TRBD2	15	NA	CASNRLAGVTGELFF	TGTGCCAGCAACCGACTAGCGGGAGTCACCGGGGAGCTGTTTTTT
TRBV9	TRBJ2-6	NA	14	NA	CASRGGAGANVLTF	TGTGCCAGCAGAGGGGGAGCTGGGGCCAACGTCCTGACTTTC
TRBV25-1	TRBJ2-6	NA	14	NA	CASSRGAGANVLTF	TGTGCCAGCAGTCGGGGTGCTGGGGCCAACGTCCTGACTTTC
TRBV2	TRBJ2-5	NA	15	NA	CASSFAGSYGETQYF	TGTGCCAGCAGTTTCGCGGGATCCTATGGAGAGACCCAGTACTTC
TRBV18	TRBJ1-2	TRBD1	14	NA	CASSPGQGTYGYTF	TGTGCCAGCTCACCGGGACAGGGGACCTATGGCTACACCTTC
TRBV19	TRBJ2-1	NA	14	NA	CASSRQLSSFEQFF	TGTGCCAGTTCTCGACAGTTAAGTTCTTTTGAGCAGTTCTTC
TRBV5-4	TRBJ2-1	NA	13	NA	CASTLPEMNEQFF	TGTGCCAGCACCCTACCTGAGATGAATGAGCAGTTCTTC
TRBV2	TRBJ2-1	NA	14	NA	CASSLEASYNEQFF	TGTGCCAGCTCCCTTGAGGCATCCTACAATGAGCAGTTCTTC
TRBV10-3	TRBJ1-5	NA	15	NA	CAIKFRSSNNQPQHF	TGTGCCATCAAGTTTCGCAGTTCCAACAATCAGCCCCAGCATTTT
TRBV10-2	TRBJ1-2	NA	13	NA	CASSRTPRGGYTF	TGCGCCAGCAGTAGGACACCCCGGGGGGGCTACACCTTC
TRBV6-1	TRBJ2-7	NA	13	NA	CASSEAHSFKQYF	TGTGCCAGCAGTGAAGCCCACTCCTTCAAGCAGTACTTC
TRBV6-1	TRBJ2-1	NA	13	few	CASGRESYNEQFF	TGTGCCAGCGGTCGGGAGTCCTACAATGAGCAGTTCTTC
TRBV11-3	TRBJ2-1	NA	16	NA	CASSPWSGSSYNEQFF	TGTGCCAGCAGCCCATGGTCGGGGAGCTCCTACAATGAGCAGTTCTTC
TRBV18	TRBJ1-6	NA	13	once	CASSPGQNSPLHF	TGTGCCAGCTCACCGGGACAAAATTCACCCCTCCACTTT
TRBV6-5	TRBJ1-6	TRBD1	15	NA	CASSHRDRDNSPLHF	TGTGCCAGCAGTCACCGGGACAGGGATAATTCACCCCTCCACTTT
TRBV7-6	TRBJ1-6	NA	16	NA	CASSLTGSPYNSPLHF	TGTGCCAGCAGCTTAACAGGGAGCCCCTATAATTCACCCCTCCACTTT
TRBV7-7	TRBJ2-7	TRBD1	16	NA	CASSPQPGQGLSEQYF	TGTGCCAGCAGCCCACAACCGGGACAGGGGTTAAGCGAGCAGTACTTC
TRBV10-2	TRBJ1-2	TRBD1	16	NA	CASAPGTGGANYGYTF	TGCGCCAGCGCGCCCGGGACAGGGGGCGCGAACTATGGCTACACCTTC
TRBV7-9	TRBJ2-7	NA	14	NA	CASSLGEPLYEQYF	TGTGCCAGCAGCTTAGGTGAGCCGCTCTACGAGCAGTACTTC
TRBV2	TRBJ2-7	NA	11	NA	CASSFEQGQYF	TGTGCCAGCAGTTTTGAGCAGGGGCAGTACTTC
TRBV9	TRBJ2-5	NA	13	NA	CASSVRGQETQYF	TGTGCCAGCAGCGTAAGGGGCCAAGAGACCCAGTACTTC
TRBV7-9	TRBJ1-4	NA	15	NA	CASSRRGQLHEKLFF	TGTGCCAGCAGCCGTCGTGGGCAGCTACATGAAAAACTGTTTTTT
TRBV6-5	TRBJ1-1	TRBD1	15	few	CASSYGDRVNTEAFF	TGTGCCAGCAGTTACGGGGACAGGGTTAACACTGAAGCTTTCTTT
TRBV19	TRBJ2-1	NA	16	NA	CASSVFLAKVYNEQFF	TGTGCCAGTAGTGTCTTCCTAGCGAAGGTCTACAATGAGCAGTTCTTC
TRBV18	TRBJ1-6	TRBD1	15	NA	CASSPMGDSNSPLHF	TGTGCCAGCTCACCAATGGGGGACAGCAATTCACCCCTCCACTTT
TRBV4-2	TRBJ2-5	NA	14	NA	CASSQERLRETQYF	TGTGCCAGCAGCCAAGAAAGACTACGCGAGACCCAGTACTTC
TRBV27	TRBJ2-2	NA	14	once	CASSFFLNTGELFF	TGTGCCAGCAGTTTCTTCCTGAACACCGGGGAGCTGTTTTTT
TRBV5-1	TRBJ1-1	TRBD1	14	NA	CASSQVTGETEAFF	TGCGCCAGCAGCCAAGTGACAGGGGAGACTGAAGCTTTCTTT
TRBV10-2	TRBJ1-2	NA	12	NA	CASKRANYGYTF	TGCGCCAGCAAGCGCGCTAACTATGGCTACACCTTC
TRBV30	TRBJ1-1	TRBD1	13	NA	CACSRQGDTEAFF	TGTGCCTGTAGCAGACAGGGGGACACTGAAGCTTTCTTT
TRBV9	TRBJ1-4	NA	14	NA	CASSPPGSNEKLFF	TGTGCCAGCAGCCCCCCGGGGAGCAATGAAAAACTGTTTTTT
TRBV27	TRBJ2-7	NA	11	NA	CASSFIYEQYF	TGTGCCAGCAGTTTTATCTACGAGCAGTACTTC
TRBV18	TRBJ1-2	TRBD1	14	NA	CASSPGQHNYGYTF	TGTGCCAGCTCACCGGGACAGCATAACTATGGCTACACCTTC
TRBV4-2	TRBJ2-7	TRBD1	15	few	CASSQSETGAYEQYF	TGTGCCAGCAGCCAAAGTGAGACAGGGGCCTACGAGCAGTACTTC
TRBV5-5	TRBJ2-2	NA	18	NA	CASSFRIAGAGRTGELFF	TGTGCCAGCAGCTTTAGAATTGCCGGGGCGGGAAGAACCGGGGAGCTGTTTTTT
TRBV6-5	TRBJ2-1	NA	11	NA	CASSGGAEQFF	TGTGCCAGCAGTGGGGGGGCTGAGCAGTTCTTC
TRBV19	TRBJ1-1	TRBD1	16	NA	CASQNRDRALNTEAFF	TGTGCCAGCCAAAACCGGGACAGGGCGTTGAACACTGAAGCTTTCTTT
TRBV15	TRBJ2-7	TRBD1	15	once	CATSTPGTGGYEQYF	TGTGCCACCAGCACGCCCGGGACAGGGGGCTACGAGCAGTACTTC